This T cell receptor (beta chain) is drawn from a study of cytomegalovirus exposure and HLA in healthy donors. Study-wide findings and caveats: Excluded were some V segments that proved indistinguishable, including TRBV6-2 and TRBV6-3.

PCR primers comprised 60 Vbeta and 13 Jbeta primers. Libraries were prepared by immunoSEQ multiplex PCR; TCRdb keeps only in-frame clonotypes and omits some of them. The profile shows around 150,000 clones, about 70% of them singletons. Details on this clone: Its antigen is as yet unknown.

CDR3 length: 15 residues. With 4 bases removed from V and 4 bases from J, the gap between germline ends came to 17 bases. Germline CDR1 reads SGDLS; CDR2 reads YYNGEE. The V call is TRBV9, the J call TRBJ2-5; D possibly corresponds to TRBD1 (6 bases). Sequencing used PBMCs. This sequence originates from a woman aged 18-29 years in good health and CMV-seropositive. Here the CDR3 DNA reads TGTGCCAGCAGCTTCTCTACAGGGTTCGGAGAGACCCAGTACTTC. As protein: CASSFSTGFGETQYF.